The sequence of this T cell receptor (beta chain) was determined in a study of response to subunit inactivated influenza vaccine. Study findings and constraints: Each seasonal influenza vaccination recruits few new T cells, the authors suggested.

The J segment lost 0 bases and the V segment lost 3 bases, leaving 7 bases of the junction unmatched. The CDR3 is 17 amino acids. This clonotype was seen a few times. Its antigen is currently unknown. Each CDR3 protein gets one entry after TCRdb re-called the RT-PCR reads with MiXCR. The sample contains approximately 680,000 distinct CDR3 sequences, roughly 14% of which appear only once. The sequencing here drew on PBMCs from blood, taken roughly 13 days after vaccination. The chain couples TRBV12-3 or TRBV12-4 to TRBJ1-3; 8 nucleotides line up with TRBD1. The TCR comes from a man between 50 and 59 years old who received an inactivated influenza vaccine. The chain's CDR3 is CASSLKGTGGSGNTIYF. CDR3 DNA sequence: TGTGCCAGCAGTTTGAAAGGAACAGGGGGCTCTGGAAACACCATATATTTT.